This TCR beta chain was sequenced in a study of beta chain features in type 1 diabetes. About the research overall: The patient and healthy donor groups were comparable for age, gender and cell yields. Examination spanned over 85,000,000 sorted cells from all samples.

Investigators reverse transcribed all isolated RNA, so they sequenced expressed TCRB transcripts. The method was immunoSEQ multiplex PCR; TCRdb's version includes in-frame clones alone and lacks a portion of them. The sample lists about 270,000 clones, roughly an eighth seen once, with more than 0.015% in the top ten. Notes on the study in general: TCRB CDR3s were moderately but significantly shorter in Type 1 diabetes patients in all four CD4+ subsets.

Via the markers CD45RO/CCR7/CD25/CD127/CD95/CD27, stem cell-like memory, regulatory, central memory and naive CD4+ cells were sorted. This clone was seen more than once but under ten times. What it binds is unknown. This TCR derives from a man between 25 and 39 years old with type 1 diabetes. The sample was naive CD4+ T cells from blood.

The CDR3 reads CASSSPGTYNEQFF. The CDR3 bases are TGTGCCAGCAGTTCACCAGGAACCTACAATGAGCAGTTCTTC. The chain combines TRBV28 with TRBJ2-1, with D hard to call. V lost 4 bases to trimming and J lost 2 bases, with 9 bases between them. The V gene's germline CDR1 is MDHEN and CDR2 SYDVKM. The CDR3 has 14 residues.